A single sample is the source of the 12 T cell receptor beta chains below, sequenced in a study of human T cells and chemical hapten exposure. TCRdb itself ran the RACE reads through MiXCR, one entry per CDR3 protein. Of some 150,000 distinct CDR3 sequences listed, about 12% are singletons. The sample's time point: patch test 2, 6 weeks after DPC sensitization. Treatment in this sample: therapeutic diphenylcyclopropenone sensitization with weekly scalp DPC. Source: whole blood, taken in connection with sensitization to the hapten diphenylcyclopropenone (DPC). These receptors were obtained from a woman aged 50 to 60 with alopecia areata. Some clones in this sample may be carry-over from other donors' samples.

This clonotype was detected a few times. The chain has TRBV7-6 and TRBJ2-3; 8 bases fit TRBD1. The V segment lost 5 bases and the J segment 1 base; nucleotides outside the gene matches: 8. This CDR3 is 16 amino acids long. Germline V lookup: CDR1 SGHVS, CDR2 FNYEAQ. The CDR3 region is CASSPWTGTRTDTQYF. The DNA of the CDR3 is TGTGCCAGCAGCCCATGGACAGGGACCCGCACAGATACGCAGTATTTT.

This clonotype has a handful of counts. The chain recombines TRBV5-6 with TRBJ2-1; TRBD1 matches at 8 bases. V shed 4 bases, J shed 4 bases, and the junction held 1 base outside the gene matches. CDR1 and CDR2 (germline): SGHDT, YYEEEE. The CDR3 sequence is 13 residues long. Here the CDR3 DNA reads TGTGCCAGCAGCAGGGACAGGTACAATGAGCAGTTCTTC. It codes for CASSRDRYNEQFF.

The chain couples TRBV28 to TRBJ1-1; no reliable D call. Germline V lookup: CDR1 MDHEN, CDR2 SYDVKM. This CDR3 is 14 amino acids long. Trimming cost V 4 bases and J 6 bases, with 15 bases left between them. The CDR3 here is CASSWVLRISEAFF. CDR3 sequence (DNA): TGTGCCAGCAGTTGGGTCCTCAGGATTTCTGAAGCTTTCTTT.

In this sample, this clonotype turned up a few times. The chain uses TRBV3-1 and TRBJ2-4; a possible D gene is TRBD1 (6 bases). The CDR3 contains 13 residues. Germline V gene lookup returns CDR1 LGHDT and CDR2 YNNKEL (reference sequence). Trimming shortened V by 4 bases and J by 7 bases, and 11 bases separated the two germline ends. CDR3 bases: TGTGCCAGCAGCCTCCGACAGGCTAACATTCAGTACTTC. The encoded protein is CASSLRQANIQYF.

This chain joins TRBV28 and TRBJ1-6, with TRBD1 matching 7 bases. The CDR3 sequence is 15 residues long. Germline trimming cut 6 bases from V and 11 bases from J; bases unmatched to any gene: 13. The V gene's germline CDR1 is MDHEN and CDR2 SYDVKM. The CDR3 DNA sequence: TGTGCCAGCAGGCGACAGGGAGTTACCATGCCACCCCTCCACTTT. Translation gives CASRRQGVTMPPLHF. Based on the CDR3 plus reference TRBV28 and TRBJ1-6, the full variable domain is DVKVTQSSRYLVKRTGEKVFLECVQDMDHENMFWYRQDPGLGLRLIYFSYDVKMKEKGDIPEGYSVSREKKERFSLILESASTNQTSMYLCASRRQGVTMPPLHFGNGTRLTVT.

This clonotype has a handful of counts. This chain joins TRBV6-6 and TRBJ1-1; possible D gene TRBD1, 5 bases. The CDR3 length is 14 residues. V lost 5 bases to trimming and J lost 1 base, with 11 bases between them. Germline-derived CDR1 and CDR2 are MNHNY and SVGAGI (reference sequence). The CDR3 bases are TGTGCCAGCAGTCGGTTGCAGGGGAACACTGAAGCTTTCTTT. Its translation: CASSRLQGNTEAFF.

This clonotype has a handful of counts. The chain couples TRBV28 to TRBJ2-3; weak D call: TRBD1 (6 bases). Germline V CDR1 and CDR2: MDHEN, SYDVKM. The CDR3 has 14 residues. Deletions cut 7 bases from V and 1 base from J, with 12 bases between. CDR3 region: CASTPQGRTDTQYF. The CDR3, as DNA: TGTGCCAGCACCCCACAGGGCCGCACAGATACGCAGTATTTT.

In the case of this clonotype: A junction boundary mismatches the germline segment, possibly from a read error. The chain combines TRBV6-2 or TRBV6-3 with TRBJ1-2; TRBD1 agrees at 8 bases. Looked up from germline, CDR1 is MNHEY and CDR2 is SVGEGT. This CDR3 has 14 amino acids. The CDR3 nucleotides are TGTGCCAGCAGTTCGGGACAGGCCCTCTCTATGCCTAACTTC. This codes for CASSSGQALSMPNF.

This clonotype was picked up a small number of times. V gene TRBV11-2 combines with J gene TRBJ2-1; 10 nucleotides align to TRBD1. V was pared by 5 bases and J by 0 bases, with 13 bases of the junction left unmatched. The CDR3 loop spans 19 amino acids. Germline lookup yields CDR1 SGHAT and CDR2 FQNNGV. DNA of the CDR3: TGTGCCAGCAGCGCCCGGGACAGGGGCCCACCTAGCTCCTACAATGAGCAGTTCTTC. As protein: CASSARDRGPPSSYNEQFF.

This rearrangement joins TRBV27 to TRBJ2-4, with no clear D. Germline lookup yields CDR1 MNHEY and CDR2 SMNVEV (reference sequence). The CDR3 spans 17 residues. Here the CDR3 reads CTPLGLAEVGAKNIQYF. Written as DNA, the CDR3 is TGTACCCCCCTGGGATTGGCAGAGGTCGGGGCCAAAAACATTCAGTACTTC.

This clonotype was seen a handful of times. The chain uses TRBV4-2 and TRBJ2-1; D is undetermined. The V gene lost 3 bases and the J gene lost 4 bases, with 10 bases spanning the gap. Germline V gene data show CDR1 as LGHNA and CDR2 as YNFKEQ. The CDR3 has 14 residues. CDR3: CASSQIALYNEQFF. CDR3 bases: TGTGCCAGCAGCCAGATAGCCCTGTACAATGAGCAGTTCTTC.

This clonotype was recorded a few times. The chain has TRBV5-1 and TRBJ2-5, with D perhaps TRBD1 (6 bases). In germline, CDR1 is SGHRS, CDR2 YFSETQ. The V gene lost 7 bases and the J gene lost 4 bases, with 11 bases spanning the gap. This CDR3 comprises 12 residues. The CDR3 sequence is CASGTGTETQYF. The DNA of the CDR3 is TGCGCCAGCGGAACAGGGACAGAGACCCAGTACTTC.